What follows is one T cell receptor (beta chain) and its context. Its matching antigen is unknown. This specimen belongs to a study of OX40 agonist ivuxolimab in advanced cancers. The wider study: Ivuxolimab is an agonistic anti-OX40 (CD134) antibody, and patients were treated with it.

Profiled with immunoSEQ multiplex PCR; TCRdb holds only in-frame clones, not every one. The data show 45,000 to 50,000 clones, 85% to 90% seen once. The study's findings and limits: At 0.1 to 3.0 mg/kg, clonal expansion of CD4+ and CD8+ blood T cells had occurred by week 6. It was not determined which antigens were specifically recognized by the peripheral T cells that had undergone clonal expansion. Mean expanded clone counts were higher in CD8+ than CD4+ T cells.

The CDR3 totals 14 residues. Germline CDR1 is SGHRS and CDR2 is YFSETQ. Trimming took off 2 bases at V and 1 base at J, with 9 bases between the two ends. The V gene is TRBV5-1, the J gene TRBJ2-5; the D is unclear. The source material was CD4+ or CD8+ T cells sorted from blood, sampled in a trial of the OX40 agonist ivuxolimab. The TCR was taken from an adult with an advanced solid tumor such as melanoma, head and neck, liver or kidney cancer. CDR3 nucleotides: TGCGCCAGCAGCTTCGACACAACCCAAGAGACCCAGTACTTC. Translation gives CASSFDTTQETQYF.